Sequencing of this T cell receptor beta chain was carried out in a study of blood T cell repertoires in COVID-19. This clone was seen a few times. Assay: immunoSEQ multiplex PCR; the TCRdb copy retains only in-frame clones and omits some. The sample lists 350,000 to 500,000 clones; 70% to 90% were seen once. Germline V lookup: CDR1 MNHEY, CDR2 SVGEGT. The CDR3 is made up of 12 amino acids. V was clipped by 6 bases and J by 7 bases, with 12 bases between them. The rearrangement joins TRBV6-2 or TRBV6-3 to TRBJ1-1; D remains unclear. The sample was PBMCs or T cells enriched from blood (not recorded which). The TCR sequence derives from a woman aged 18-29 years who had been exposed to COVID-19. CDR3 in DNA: TGTGCCAGCAGCTGGGGAGTGGTTGAAGCTTTCTTT. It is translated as CASSWGVVEAFF.